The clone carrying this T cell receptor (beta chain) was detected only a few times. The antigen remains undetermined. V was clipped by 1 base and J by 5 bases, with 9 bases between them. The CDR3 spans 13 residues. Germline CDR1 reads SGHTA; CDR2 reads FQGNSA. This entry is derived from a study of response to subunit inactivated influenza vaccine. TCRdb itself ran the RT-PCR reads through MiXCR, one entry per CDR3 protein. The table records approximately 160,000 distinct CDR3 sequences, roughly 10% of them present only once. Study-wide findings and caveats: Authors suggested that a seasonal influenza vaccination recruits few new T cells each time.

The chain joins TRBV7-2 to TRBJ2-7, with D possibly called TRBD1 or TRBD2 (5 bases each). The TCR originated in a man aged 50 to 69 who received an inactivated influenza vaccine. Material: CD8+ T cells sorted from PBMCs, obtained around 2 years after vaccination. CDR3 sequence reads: CASSLGGFDEQYF. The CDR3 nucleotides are TGTGCCAGCAGCTTAGGGGGGTTCGACGAGCAGTACTTC.